What follows are 30 T cell receptor beta chains derived from one specimen sequenced in a study of T-cell memory formation after mild COVID-19. TCRdb passed the 5' RACE reads through MiXCR, listing each CDR3 protein once. The data contain some 130,000 distinct CDR3 sequences, about 17% of them singletons. Specimen: PBMCs or a T cell subset sorted from them (not recorded which). The receptors here all came from an adult woman who had mild COVID-19 (a few samples of this study predate the infection). Cell type and time point are not known.

A few counts support this clonotype. This CDR3 reads CSVKGKLNKRKTTDTQYF. The CDR3 coding sequence is TGCAGCGTGAAGGGGAAACTAAATAAAAGAAAAACCACAGATACGCAGTATTTT. The V gene is TRBV29-1, the J gene TRBJ2-3; D perhaps matches TRBD1 (5 bases). V was trimmed by 6 bases and J by 2 bases, leaving 27 bases between them. The germline gives CDR1 SQVTM, CDR2 ANQGSEA. This CDR3 has 18 amino acids.

This clonotype was observed a handful of times. This chain connects TRBV12-5 to TRBJ2-3; TRBD2 matches at 9 bases. The CDR3 is made up of 17 amino acids. The germline V gene has CDR1 LGHNT and CDR2 FRNRAP. Unmatched junction bases numbered 12, after V lost 1 base and J lost 7 bases. DNA for the CDR3: TGTGCTAGTGGTTTGGCTTATAGCGGGGGCCTTTTTAATACGCAGTATTTT. This codes for CASGLAYSGGLFNTQYF.

Ten or more counts support this clonotype. The chain uses TRBV10-3 and TRBJ2-4, with D uncertain. V was cut by 3 bases and J by 3 bases, with 6 bases left in between. The CDR3 runs to 13 residues. Per the germline V gene, CDR1 is ENHRY and CDR2 is SYGVKD. CDR3: CAISDGYKNIQYF. CDR3 sequence (DNA): TGTGCCATCAGTGACGGCTACAAAAACATTCAGTACTTC.

The chain recombines TRBV3-1 with TRBJ1-1, with no clear D. V gave up 0 bases and J gave up 10 bases, with 15 bases separating them. CDR1 is LGHDT and CDR2 is YNNKEL in the germline V gene (reference sequence). The CDR3 totals 14 residues. CDR3 in DNA: TGTGCCAGCAGCCAAGAGACGGCAATCAGTACAGCTTTCTTT. Encoded protein: CASSQETAISTAFF.

The CDR3 nucleotides read TGCGCCAGCAGCCCACACAATACAGGGGATGGCTACACCTTC. It is translated as CASSPHNTGDGYTF. This chain joins TRBV4-3 and TRBJ1-2, with 7 nucleotides matching TRBD1. The V gene end was trimmed by 4 bases and the J gene end by 6 bases; junction bases not matched to a gene: 8. This CDR3 has 14 residues. Germline CDR1 reads LGHNA; CDR2 reads YSLEER.

V gene TRBV7-2 combines with J gene TRBJ2-3, with 7 bases matching TRBD2. V trimming: 1 base; J trimming: 4 bases; junction bases outside the gene matches: 5. The CDR3 has 15 residues. Germline CDR1 is SGHTA and CDR2 is FQGNSA. In nucleotides, the CDR3 is TGTGCCAGCAGCTTAGGCGGGAGTATCGCAGATACGCAGTATTTT. Protein sequence: CASSLGGSIADTQYF. Variable domain in full (rest from reference TRBV7-2 and TRBJ2-3): GAGVSQSPSNKVTEKGKDVELRCDPISGHTALYWYRQSLGQGLEFLIYFQGNSAPDKSGLPSDRFSAERTGGSVSTLTIQRTQQEDSAVYLCASSLGGSIADTQYFGPGTRLTVL.

The sample holds a few counts of this clonotype. This chain connects TRBV12-3 or TRBV12-4 to TRBJ1-5; 7 bases align to TRBD1. The CDR3 length is 13 residues. The J segment lost 5 bases and the V segment lost 5 bases, leaving 3 bases of the junction unmatched. The CDR3 region is CASSRTGHQPQHF. The CDR3 DNA follows: TGTGCCAGCAGTAGGACAGGACATCAGCCCCAGCATTTT.

The gene calls are TRBV18 and TRBJ2-7; D gene unclear. Germline CDR1 is KGHSH and CDR2 is LQKENI. V was shortened by 0 bases and J by 2 bases, with 8 bases between the two germline ends. There are 14 residues in the CDR3. This CDR3 reads CASSPPINTYEQYF. CDR3 in DNA: TGTGCCAGCTCACCACCGATTAATACCTACGAGCAGTACTTC.

This clonotype was detected only once. The chain is built from TRBV7-9 and TRBJ1-2; the match to TRBD1 covers 7 bases. The germline V gene has CDR1 SEHNR and CDR2 FQNEAQ (reference sequence). This CDR3 is 15 amino acids long. The junction had 8 bases not matched to a gene; V was cut back by 4 bases and J by 3 bases. The CDR3 DNA is TGTGCCAGCAGCTCCACAGGGGCTGACGACTATGGCTACACCTTC. Residues: CASSSTGADDYGYTF.

This clonotype was counted only a few times. The rearrangement links TRBV20-1 to TRBJ2-3, with TRBD2 matching 7 bases. From germline, CDR1 is DFQATT and CDR2 SNEGSKA (reference sequence). This CDR3 has 14 residues. Trimming at V came to 3 bases and at J to 3 bases, leaving 6 bases not matched to a gene. The CDR3 is CSASIPGGTDTQYF. The CDR3 bases are TGCAGTGCTAGTATACCGGGGGGAACAGATACGCAGTATTTT.

This clonotype was recorded a few times. The genes are TRBV7-9 and TRBJ2-5, with D unresolved. CDR1 SEHNR and CDR2 FQNEAQ come from the germline V gene (reference sequence). V lost 1 base, J lost 2 bases, and 14 bases lay in between. CDR3 size: 16 residues. CDR3 amino acids: CASSLGSYSTQETQYF. CDR3 nucleotides: TGTGCCAGCAGCTTAGGATCCTATAGCACACAAGAGACCCAGTACTTC. The full variable domain, rest sourced from reference TRBV7-9 and TRBJ2-5, is DTGVSQNPRHKITKRGQNVTFRCDPISEHNRLYWYRQTLGQGPEFLTYFQNEAQLEKSRLLSDRFSAERPKGSFSTLEIQRTEQGDSAMYLCASSLGSYSTQETQYFGPGTRLLVL.

In its sample, this clonotype was seen many times. The gene calls are TRBV5-1 and TRBJ2-7; TRBD2 aligns across 7 bases. J was trimmed by 3 bases and V by 3 bases; bases with no gene match: 6. The length of the CDR3 is 14 residues. The germline CDR1 and CDR2 sequences are SGHRS and YFSETQ. CDR3 amino acids: CASSSYRGDYEQYF. CDR3 bases: TGCGCCAGCAGCTCGTATCGGGGGGACTACGAGCAGTACTTC.

This clonotype turned up a few times. This chain joins TRBV5-1 and TRBJ2-7; the match to TRBD1 covers 11 bases. In germline, CDR1 is SGHRS, CDR2 YFSETQ. Unmatched junction bases numbered 3, after V lost 2 bases and J lost 5 bases. CDR3 length equals 14 residues. CDR3 protein: CASSFEGQGDEQYF. CDR3 nucleotides: TGCGCCAGCAGCTTTGAGGGACAGGGGGACGAGCAGTACTTC.

This clonotype was seen more than once but under ten times. The chain uses TRBV10-3 and TRBJ2-3; D remains unclear. This CDR3 comprises 13 residues. Trimming took off 1 base at V and 4 bases at J, with 6 bases between the two ends. Looked up from germline, CDR1 is ENHRY and CDR2 is SYGVKD. CDR3 in amino acids: CAISEWSADTQYF. The CDR3, as DNA: TGTGCCATCAGTGAGTGGTCCGCAGATACGCAGTATTTT.

The V call is TRBV27, the J call TRBJ1-5, with D possibly being TRBD1 (5 bases). V dropped 5 bases and J dropped 4 bases, with 12 bases sitting between them. Germline CDR1 reads MNHEY; CDR2 reads SMNVEV (reference sequence). This CDR3 comprises 14 residues. The CDR3 protein is CASSPGGTNQPQHF. The CDR3 region has the DNA TGTGCCAGCAGTCCGGGGGGGACTAATCAGCCCCAGCATTTT.

In this sample, this clonotype turned up a few times. The chain employs TRBV20-1 and TRBJ2-7; tentatively, D is TRBD2 (6 bases). Germline V gives CDR1 DFQATT, CDR2 SNEGSKA (reference sequence). CDR3 size: 14 residues. Trimming left V 6 bases short and J 0 bases short, with 15 bases between. CDR3 in DNA: TGCAGTGCGACTCGAGGGAGGTCCTCCTACGAGCAGTACTTC. Translated: CSATRGRSSYEQYF.

The table lists this clonotype with a count of one. The J gene is TRBJ1-3, the V gene TRBV6-6; 10 bases are shared with TRBD1. V was clipped by 7 bases and J by 4 bases; unmatched bases: 10. The CDR3 runs to 16 residues. Germline CDR1 and CDR2: MNHNY and SVGAGI (reference sequence). CDR3 region: CASNPGQGLGGNTIYF. CDR3 nucleotides: TGTGCCAGCAACCCGGGACAGGGGTTGGGCGGAAACACCATATATTTT.

There are many counts of this clonotype. The chain is built from TRBV20-1 and TRBJ1-1; D gene uncertain. The germline V gene has CDR1 DFQATT and CDR2 SNEGSKA (reference sequence). The CDR3 is made up of 15 amino acids. V lost 1 base and J 3 bases, leaving 15 bases between the germline ends. The CDR3 here is CSARGRLLSDTEAFF. The CDR3, as DNA: TGCAGTGCTAGAGGCAGGCTTCTAAGCGACACTGAAGCTTTCTTT.

This clonotype occurred a few times. CDR3 residues: CASSLTSAPDTQYF. In DNA, the CDR3 is TGTGCCAGCAGCCTGACTAGCGCACCAGATACGCAGTATTTT. The chain uses TRBV12-3 or TRBV12-4 and TRBJ2-3, with 8 nucleotides matching TRBD2. With 6 bases clipped from V and 4 bases from J, the junction kept 6 bases outside the gene matches. This CDR3 spans 14 amino acids.

This clonotype has more than one count but fewer than ten. The chain links TRBV20-1 to TRBJ2-7; D remains unclear. Deletions cut 2 bases from V and 0 bases from J, with 5 bases between. Germline V CDR1 and CDR2: DFQATT, SNEGSKA (reference sequence). The CDR3 length is 12 residues. CDR3: CSARLNSYEQYF. The CDR3, as DNA: TGCAGTGCTAGACTTAACTCCTACGAGCAGTACTTC.

CDR3 protein: CASSLALSANQPQHF. Here the CDR3 DNA reads TGTGCCAGCAGCTTAGCGCTTTCAGCTAATCAGCCCCAGCATTTT. The V gene is TRBV7-2, the J gene TRBJ1-5; unclear D gene. This CDR3 comprises 15 residues. V was clipped by 0 bases and J by 4 bases, with 10 bases between them. Germline V lookup: CDR1 SGHTA, CDR2 FQGNSA.

Only a few counts were recorded for this clonotype. This chain connects TRBV20-1 to TRBJ2-7; D possibly matches TRBD1 or TRBD2 (5 bases each). The CDR3 totals 14 residues. Trimming shortened V by 4 bases and J by 3 bases, and 16 bases separated the two germline ends. Germline V lookup: CDR1 DFQATT, CDR2 SNEGSKA (reference sequence). The CDR3 loop is CSATTGTSNYEQYF. CDR3 DNA sequence: TGCAGTGCTACAACCGGGACGTCGAACTACGAGCAGTACTTC.

This clonotype was counted only a few times. The V and J genes are TRBV23-1 and TRBJ2-6; TRBD1 matches at 7 bases. TRBV23-1 counts as an open reading frame of uncertain function. The CDR3 totals 20 residues. The V and J ends lost 8 bases and 2 bases, in that order; junction bases with no gene match: 21. This CDR3 is CASRPTKGQDYVAGANVLTF. For the CDR3, the DNA is TGCGCCAGCCGTCCGACTAAAGGACAGGATTATGTCGCTGGGGCCAACGTCCTGACTTTC.

In this sample, this clonotype turned up many times. The V call is TRBV7-9, the J call TRBJ2-1; unclear D gene. Germline CDR1 and CDR2: SEHNR and FQNEAQ (reference sequence). The CDR3 runs to 14 residues. V shed 1 base and J shed 7 bases, with 11 bases lying between them. The CDR3 DNA sequence: TGTGCCAGCAGCTTAGGCCAAGGTCCTAATGAGCAGTTCTTC. This gives the protein CASSLGQGPNEQFF.

This clonotype occurred a few times. The rearrangement links TRBV20-1 to TRBJ2-7; maybe TRBD1 (6 bases). Germline CDR1 DFQATT, CDR2 SNEGSKA (reference sequence). The germline V and J ends were trimmed by 5 bases and 3 bases, with 17 bases remaining between them. The CDR3 is 14 amino acids. The CDR3: CSARNRVVGYEQYF. The CDR3 nucleotides read TGCAGTGCTCGAAACAGGGTGGTGGGCTACGAGCAGTACTTC.

This clonotype was found a few times. The chain combines TRBV5-6 with TRBJ1-5; D is uncertain. This CDR3 has 15 amino acids. V lost 1 base, J lost 3 bases, and 11 bases lay in between. CDR1 and CDR2 (germline): SGHDT, YYEEEE. This chain's CDR3 is CASSLSRAINQPQHF. The CDR3 DNA sequence: TGTGCCAGCAGCTTGTCTAGAGCAATCAATCAGCCCCAGCATTTT.

This clonotype was counted between two and nine times. The V gene is TRBV24-1, the J gene TRBJ2-2; no clear D gene. V lost 3 bases and J 4 bases, leaving 14 bases between the germline ends. This CDR3 spans 16 amino acids. The germline V gene encodes CDR1 KGHDR and CDR2 SFDVKD. The CDR3 reads CATSDIKEHFTGELFF. The CDR3 bases are TGTGCCACCAGTGATATTAAGGAGCACTTCACCGGGGAGCTGTTTTTT.

This clonotype appeared a few times. The chain employs TRBV7-6 and TRBJ2-7; D tentatively fits TRBD1 or TRBD2 (5 bases each). The CDR3 contains 16 residues. Trimming left V 1 base short and J 0 bases short, with 13 bases between. Germline CDR1 is SGHVS and CDR2 is FNYEAQ. CDR3 bases: TGTGCCAGCAGCTTAGGAAGTGGGGGAAGCTCCTACGAGCAGTACTTC. It specifies CASSLGSGGSSYEQYF.

This chain links TRBV7-2 with TRBJ1-1; weak D call: TRBD1 (5 bases). The length of the CDR3 is 15 residues. V was shortened by 3 bases and J by 1 base, with 12 bases between the two germline ends. Germline V gene data show CDR1 as SGHTA and CDR2 as FQGNSA. The CDR3: CASSFEGIQNTEAFF. DNA of the CDR3: TGTGCCAGCAGCTTCGAGGGGATTCAGAACACTGAAGCTTTCTTT. Filled out from reference TRBV7-2 and TRBJ1-1, the complete variable domain reads GAGVSQSPSNKVTEKGKDVELRCDPISGHTALYWYRQSLGQGLEFLIYFQGNSAPDKSGLPSDRFSAERTGGSVSTLTIQRTQQEDSAVYLCASSFEGIQNTEAFFGQGTRLTVV.

Only a few counts were recorded for this clonotype. The chain is built from TRBV29-1 and TRBJ2-3; D gene uncertain. Trimming removed 8 bases at V and 6 bases at J, with 12 bases between. Germline-derived CDR1 and CDR2 are SQVTM and ANQGSEA. The CDR3 is 11 residues long. CDR3 region: CSFRWGDTQYF. CDR3 nucleotides: TGCAGCTTTAGATGGGGTGATACGCAGTATTTT.